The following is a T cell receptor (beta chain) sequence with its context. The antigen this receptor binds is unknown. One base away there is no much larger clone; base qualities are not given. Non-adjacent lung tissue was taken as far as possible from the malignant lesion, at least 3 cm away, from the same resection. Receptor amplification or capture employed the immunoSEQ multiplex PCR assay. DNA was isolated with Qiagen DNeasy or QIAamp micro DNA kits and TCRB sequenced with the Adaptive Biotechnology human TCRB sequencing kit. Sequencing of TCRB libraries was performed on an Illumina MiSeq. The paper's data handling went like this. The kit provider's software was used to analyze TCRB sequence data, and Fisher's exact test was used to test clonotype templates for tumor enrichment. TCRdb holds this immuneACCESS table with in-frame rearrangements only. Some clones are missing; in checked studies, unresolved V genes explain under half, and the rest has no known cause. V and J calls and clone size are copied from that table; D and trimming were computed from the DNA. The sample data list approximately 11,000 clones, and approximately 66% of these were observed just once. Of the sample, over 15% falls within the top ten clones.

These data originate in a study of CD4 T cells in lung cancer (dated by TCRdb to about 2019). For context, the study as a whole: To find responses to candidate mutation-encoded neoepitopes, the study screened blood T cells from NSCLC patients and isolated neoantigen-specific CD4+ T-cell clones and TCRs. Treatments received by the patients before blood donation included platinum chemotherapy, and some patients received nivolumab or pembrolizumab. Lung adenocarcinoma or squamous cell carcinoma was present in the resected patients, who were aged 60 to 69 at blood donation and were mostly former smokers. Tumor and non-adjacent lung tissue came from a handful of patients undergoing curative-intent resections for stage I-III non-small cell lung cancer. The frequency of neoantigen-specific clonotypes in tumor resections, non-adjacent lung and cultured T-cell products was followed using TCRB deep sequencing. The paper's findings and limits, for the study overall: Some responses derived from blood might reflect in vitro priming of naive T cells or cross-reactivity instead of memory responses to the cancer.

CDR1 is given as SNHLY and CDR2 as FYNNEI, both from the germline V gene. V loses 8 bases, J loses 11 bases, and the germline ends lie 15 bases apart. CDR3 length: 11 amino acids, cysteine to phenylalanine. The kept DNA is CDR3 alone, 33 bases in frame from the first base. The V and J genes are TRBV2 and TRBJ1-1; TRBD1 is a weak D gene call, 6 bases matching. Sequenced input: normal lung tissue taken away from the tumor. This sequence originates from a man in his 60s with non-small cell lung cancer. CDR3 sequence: CASQQGFMAFF. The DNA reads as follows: TGTGCCAGCCAACAGGGATTTATGGCTTTCTTT.